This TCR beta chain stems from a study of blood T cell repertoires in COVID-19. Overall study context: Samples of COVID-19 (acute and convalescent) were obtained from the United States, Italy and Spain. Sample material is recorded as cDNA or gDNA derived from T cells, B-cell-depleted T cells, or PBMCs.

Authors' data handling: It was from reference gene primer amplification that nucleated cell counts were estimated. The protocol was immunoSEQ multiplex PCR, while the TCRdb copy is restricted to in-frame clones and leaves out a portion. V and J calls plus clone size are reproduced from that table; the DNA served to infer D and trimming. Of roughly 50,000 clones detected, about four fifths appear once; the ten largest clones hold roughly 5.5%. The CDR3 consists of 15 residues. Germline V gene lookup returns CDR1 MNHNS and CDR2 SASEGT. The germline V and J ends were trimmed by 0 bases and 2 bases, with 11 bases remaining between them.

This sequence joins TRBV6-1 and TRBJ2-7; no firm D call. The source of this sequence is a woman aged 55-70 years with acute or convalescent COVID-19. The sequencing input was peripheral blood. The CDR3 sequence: CASSEARQKPYEQYF. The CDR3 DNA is TGTGCCAGCAGTGAAGCGCGCCAAAAACCCTACGAGCAGTACTTC.